The rows below give T cell receptor beta chains drawn from one sample of a study of blood T cell repertoires in COVID-19. Profiled with immunoSEQ multiplex PCR; TCRdb holds only in-frame clones, not every one. Of over 150,000 clones listed, around nine tenths were seen once; the top ten hold approximately 2.5%. Sequencing used peripheral blood. The receptors were sampled from a man between 40 and 49 years old with active or convalescent COVID-19. Each CDR3 is given with its conserved first and last residue. D genes are given only for firm matches.

d_gene	v_gene	j_gene	CDR3aa	CDR3nt
TRBD2	TRBV30	TRBJ2-1	CAWKPAGRGGRNEQFF	TGTGCCTGGAAGCCCGCGGGGCGGGGGGGGAGGAATGAGCAGTTCTTC
NA	TRBV2	TRBJ2-5	CASSARVEETQYF	TGTGCCAGCAGCGCCAGGGTAGAAGAGACCCAGTACTTC
TRBD2	TRBV12-3/TRBV12-4	TRBJ2-1	CASQPGGNEQFF	TGTGCCAGCCAACCCGGGGGGAATGAGCAGTTCTTC
TRBD1	TRBV9	TRBJ2-3	CASSVAILDRAGTDTQYF	TGTGCCAGCAGCGTAGCTATCCTGGACAGGGCTGGGACAGATACGCAGTATTTT
NA	TRBV5-1	TRBJ1-3	CASREQQGSSGNTIYF	TGCGCCAGCCGCGAACAACAGGGAAGCTCTGGAAACACCATATATTTT
NA	TRBV28	TRBJ2-7	CASSLRGGQYF	TGTGCCAGCAGCCTAAGGGGGGGGCAGTACTTC
TRBD2	TRBV3-1/TRBV3-2	TRBJ2-2	CASSQVAGGKTGELFF	TGTGCCAGCAGCCAAGTAGCGGGAGGTAAAACCGGGGAGCTGTTTTTT
TRBD1	TRBV7-2	TRBJ1-1	CASSPARGAGGIVTEAFF	TGTGCCAGCAGCCCCGCAAGAGGGGCAGGGGGGATTGTGACTGAAGCTTTCTTT
NA	TRBV9	TRBJ2-3	CASSPGGSVPDTQYF	TGTGCCAGCAGCCCCGGGGGTAGCGTTCCAGATACGCAGTATTTT
TRBD1	TRBV5-1	TRBJ1-6	CASSLDGTGRSPLHF	TGCGCCAGCAGCTTGGACGGGACAGGGAGGTCACCCCTCCACTTT
NA	TRBV30	TRBJ1-5	CAWSPPGLGEQPQHF	TGTGCCTGGAGCCCGCCCGGACTAGGGGAACAGCCCCAGCATTTT
NA	TRBV9	TRBJ2-7	CASSPNSISYEQYF	TGTGCCAGCAGCCCCAACAGCATCTCCTACGAGCAGTACTTC
NA	TRBV28	TRBJ1-5	CASSLFSGRDQPQHF	TGTGCCAGCAGTTTATTTAGTGGTCGAGATCAGCCCCAGCATTTT
NA	TRBV12-3/TRBV12-4	TRBJ2-3	CASSHPVDTQYF	TGTGCCAGCAGTCACCCGGTGGATACGCAGTATTTT